These T cell receptor beta chains were read from a single sample in a study of early T cells in non-severe SARS-CoV-2 infection. One entry per CDR3 protein results from TCRdb running MiXCR on the 5' RACE reads. This table has 25,000 to 35,000 distinct CDR3 sequences, roughly 6% appearing once. Sequencing was done on a sample of whole blood. Every receptor here comes from an adult who was a healthcare worker with PCR-confirmed SARS-CoV-2 infection or an uninfected control (not recorded which). Both conserved end residues are part of each CDR3. A D gene is named only where the DNA matches it firmly. Some rows have no size entry. The others give once, few or many, or a class for an expanded clone.

CDR3 DNA	CDR3 protein	V gene	clone size	D gene	J gene
TGCGCCAGCAGTTTAGCGGGAGGGAGTAATGAGCAGTTCTTC	CASSLAGGSNEQFF	TRBV10-2	-	TRBD2	TRBJ2-1
TGTGCCAGCAGTTTATGGCCCATAGATACGCAGTATTTT	CASSLWPIDTQYF	TRBV27	medium-sized	-	TRBJ2-3
TGCAGTGCTAGGGTCAGACTAGCGGGAAGCTCCTACAATGAGCAGTTCTTC	CSARVRLAGSSYNEQFF	TRBV20-1	many	TRBD2	TRBJ2-1
TGTGCCAGCAGTTACTCACTAGCGGCAGATACGCAGTATTTT	CASSYSLAADTQYF	TRBV6-2/TRBV6-3	-	TRBD2	TRBJ2-3
TGTGCCAGCAGCTTAGATATGTCTGCCCAGTACTTC	CASSLDMSAQYF	TRBV11-2	many	-	TRBJ2-5
TGCGCCAGCAGCTTGGGACACTTGAACACTGAAGCTTTCTTT	CASSLGHLNTEAFF	TRBV5-1	many	-	TRBJ1-1
TGTGCCTGGAGTGGGTCCCCAGGTGATGGCTACACCTTC	CAWSGSPGDGYTF	TRBV30	few	-	TRBJ1-2
TGTGCCAGCAGTTTAGCGGGAGGGCCGTATACGCAGTATTTT	CASSLAGGPYTQYF	TRBV28	many	TRBD2	TRBJ2-3
TGTGCCAGCAGCTTACCCCAGGCGGGAACTACCGGGGAGCTGTTTTTT	CASSLPQAGTTGELFF	TRBV7-9	many	-	TRBJ2-2
TGTGCCAGCAGCCCCTTGGAAGCGGGGTACCAAGAGACCCAGTACTTC	CASSPLEAGYQETQYF	TRBV11-3	many	TRBD2	TRBJ2-5
TGCGCCAGCAGCTGGGGACAACCTAACTATGGCTACACCTTC	CASSWGQPNYGYTF	TRBV5-1	many	-	TRBJ1-2
TGCGCCAGCAGCTTGGGGCTGGGGACTACCAACACCGGGGAGCTGTTTTTT	CASSLGLGTTNTGELFF	TRBV5-1	-	TRBD2	TRBJ2-2
TGTGCCAGCAGCCAATGGGACAGCGATCTTGTCTATGGCTACACCTTC	CASSQWDSDLVYGYTF	TRBV14	few	TRBD1	TRBJ1-2
TGTGCCAGCAGTGAATCGGCCAGCGGGAGGGCCTTCGATACGCAGTATTTT	CASSESASGRAFDTQYF	TRBV6-4	many	TRBD2	TRBJ2-3
TGCAGTGCTAGAGGCAGCTCTCCCGGGACTAGCTCCTACAATGAGCAGTTCTTC	CSARGSSPGTSSYNEQFF	TRBV20-1	-	TRBD2	TRBJ2-1
TGTGCCAGCAGCGGAAAAGGACAGGTTAGAGGGTTAGTGCAGTACTTC	CASSGKGQVRGLVQYF	TRBV11-2	many	TRBD1	TRBJ2-7
TGTGCCAGCAGTGGGTGGTCGGGGTTCAATGAGCAGTTCTTC	CASSGWSGFNEQFF	TRBV2	few	-	TRBJ2-1
TGCGCCAGCAGCTTGGGAGGATTAGCGGGCTCCTACGAGCAGTACTTC	CASSLGGLAGSYEQYF	TRBV5-1	-	TRBD2	TRBJ2-7
TGCAGTGCAGTTCAGGGGATGTGGAATGAAAAACTGTTTTTT	CSAVQGMWNEKLFF	TRBV20-1	many	-	TRBJ1-4
TGTGCCATCAGTGAGTCGACAAGCACTACGCAGTATTTT	CAISESTSTTQYF	TRBV10-3	many	-	TRBJ2-3
TGTGCCAGCAGCCCACTCCCCAGGGTCCTTAAGGACAATCAGCCCCAGCATTTT	CASSPLPRVLKDNQPQHF	TRBV28	many	-	TRBJ1-5
TGTGCCATCAGTGACGGCTCCGTCGAGCAGTACTTC	CAISDGSVEQYF	TRBV10-3	few	-	TRBJ2-7
TGTGCCAGCAGCTTAACGACTAGCGGGAACACCGGGGAGCTGTTTTTT	CASSLTTSGNTGELFF	TRBV7-3	medium-sized	TRBD2	TRBJ2-2